This entry features one T cell receptor (beta chain) sequence. V shed 2 bases and J 7 bases; nucleotides not matched to a gene: 0. The CDR3 length is 13 residues. Per germline, CDR1 SGHTA and CDR2 FQGTGA. This sample is part of a study of T cell responses to AZD1222 COVID-19 vaccine. Libraries were prepared by immunoSEQ multiplex PCR; TCRdb keeps only in-frame clonotypes and omits some of them. The sample includes about 140,000 clones, around 90% of them seen just once. The rearrangement joins TRBV7-3 to TRBJ2-2, with TRBD2 identical over 8 bases. This TCR derives from an adult who received the AZD1222 COVID-19 vaccine. The sequences come from peripheral blood, collected 28 days after the second AZD1222 dose. DNA of the CDR3: TGTGCCAGCAGCTTAGCGGGAGGCGGGGAGCTGTTTTTT. Translating it yields CASSLAGGGELFF.